What follows are 20 T cell receptor beta chains derived from one specimen sequenced in a study of technical replicates of blood from several donors. Libraries were prepared by immunoSEQ multiplex PCR; TCRdb keeps only in-frame clonotypes and omits some of them. The sample consists of approximately 65,000 clones, about 87% of them appearing once. Sample: PBMCs. These receptor sequences come from a human donor in good health. Some clones in this sample may be carry-over from other donors' samples.

This clone was counted only a few times. The V and J genes are TRBV2 and TRBJ1-5; D unclear. Trimming removed 4 bases at V and 5 bases at J, with 9 bases between. The CDR3 has 13 amino acids. Germline V gene sequence: CDR1 SNHLY, CDR2 FYNNEI. The CDR3 DNA follows: TGTGCCAGCAGTGTGGGCACATATCAGCCCCAGCATTTT. This codes for CASSVGTYQPQHF.

The chain combines TRBV2 with TRBJ2-7, with a tentative D call TRBD2 (5 bases). Trimming stripped 6 bases from V and 3 bases from J, with 21 bases between. CDR1 SNHLY and CDR2 FYNNEI come from the germline V gene. The CDR3 extends over 16 amino acids. DNA for the CDR3: TGTGCCAGCAGGCAGACGGGGATATTACGGGTCTACGAGCAGTACTTC. Translation gives CASRQTGILRVYEQYF. The variable domain in full, completed from reference TRBV2 and TRBJ2-7, reads EPEVTQTPSHQVTQMGQEVILRCVPISNHLYFYWYRQILGQKVEFLVSFYNNEISEKSEIFDDQFSVERPDGSNFTLKIRSTKLEDSAMYFCASRQTGILRVYEQYFGPGTRLTVT.

The rearrangement joins TRBV7-8 to TRBJ2-7; the match to TRBD1 covers 10 bases. The CDR3 has 14 amino acids. Losses at the gene ends were 5 bases for V and 4 bases for J; bases not matched to a gene: 5. CDR1 SGHVS and CDR2 FQNEAQ come from the germline V gene. CDR3 DNA sequence: TGTGCCAGCAGCGACCGGGACAGGGGTTACGAGCAGTACTTC. This encodes CASSDRDRGYEQYF.

This rearrangement joins TRBV7-6 to TRBJ2-5, with D tentatively TRBD2 (6 bases). V gave up 7 bases and J gave up 2 bases, with 14 bases separating them. Germline CDR1 is SGHVS and CDR2 is FNYEAQ. This CDR3 is 14 amino acids long. In nucleotides, the CDR3 is TGTGCCAGCATCCACGGGGGATCTCAAGAGACCCAGTACTTC. Translating gives CASIHGGSQETQYF.

The gene calls are TRBV10-3 and TRBJ2-1; tentative D call: TRBD2 (6 bases). The CDR3 spans 13 residues. The germline gives CDR1 ENHRY, CDR2 SYGVKD. V lost 4 bases to trimming and J lost 6 bases, with 10 bases between them. The CDR3 here is CAISGAGTNEQFF. The CDR3 DNA sequence: TGTGCCATCAGTGGGGCGGGGACCAATGAGCAGTTCTTC.

This clone was detected once. CDR3 sequence: CASSRFGTEDSYEQYF. The CDR3 DNA is TGTGCCAGCAGCCGATTCGGGACAGAGGACTCCTACGAGCAGTACTTC. The chain uses TRBV7-9 and TRBJ2-7; 7 positions match TRBD1. V lost 5 bases to trimming and J lost 0 bases; unmatched junction nucleotides: 10. Germline V gene sequence: CDR1 SEHNR, CDR2 FQNEAQ (reference sequence). The CDR3 has 16 amino acids.

V and J are TRBV5-1 and TRBJ2-2; 8 bases match TRBD1. Trimming took 4 bases from V and 1 from J; bases not matched to a gene: 3. This CDR3 has 15 amino acids. Germline V lookup: CDR1 SGHRS, CDR2 YFSETQ. DNA of the CDR3: TGCGCCAGCAGCGGAGGGACAGGGAACACCGGGGAGCTGTTTTTT. Amino acids: CASSGGTGNTGELFF.

The chain joins TRBV9 to TRBJ1-6; 8 nucleotides line up with TRBD1. The trim removed 6 bases at V and 3 bases at J, leaving 5 bases unmatched. Looked up from germline, CDR1 is SGDLS and CDR2 is YYNGEE. There are 15 residues in the CDR3. This CDR3 reads CASTEDRGYNSPLHF. As DNA, the CDR3 is TGTGCCAGCACCGAAGACAGGGGCTATAATTCACCCCTCCACTTT.

CDR3 DNA: TGCGCCAGCAGTCGCTCCCCTAGCGGGGACAGTCAAGGGCAGTTCTTC. Amino acid sequence: CASSRSPSGDSQGQFF. The chain employs TRBV23-1 and TRBJ2-1; 9 bases align to TRBD2. TRBV23-1 is filed as an ORF, its function uncertain. This CDR3 is 16 amino acids long. Trimming removed 4 bases from V and 12 bases from J; junction bases left unmatched: 16.

The genes are TRBV5-4 and TRBJ1-1; D unresolved. The CDR3 runs to 11 residues. Looked up from germline, CDR1 is SGHNT and CDR2 is YYREEE (reference sequence). V dropped 0 bases and J dropped 7 bases, with 4 bases sitting between them. DNA for the CDR3: TGTGCCAGCAGCTTGGGCAGTGAAGCTTTCTTT. Amino acid sequence: CASSLGSEAFF.

The J gene is TRBJ1-2, the V gene TRBV7-2; TRBD1 aligns across 8 bases. CDR1 is SGHTA, CDR2 FQGNSA, per germline. Germline trimming cut 5 bases from V and 7 bases from J; bases unmatched to any gene: 9. The CDR3 sequence is 14 residues long. CDR3 coding DNA: TGTGCCAGCAGCCCTTTCACGGGACAGGCTGGCTACACCTTC. This sequence encodes CASSPFTGQAGYTF.

The chain is built from TRBV19 and TRBJ1-5; D is ambiguous. V lost 3 bases and J 3 bases, leaving 9 bases between the germline ends. In germline, CDR1 is LNHDA, CDR2 SQIVND (reference sequence). CDR3 length equals 14 residues. CDR3 coding DNA: TGTGCCAGTAGTATGCGGGGTAACAATCAGCCCCAGCATTTT. This sequence encodes CASSMRGNNQPQHF.

In its sample, this clone was seen a few times. The chain couples TRBV4-1 to TRBJ1-4, with no clear D. CDR1 MGHRA and CDR2 YSYEKL come from the germline V gene. The CDR3 runs to 12 residues. V was clipped by 4 bases and J by 7 bases, with 7 bases between them. CDR3 nucleotide sequence: TGCGCCAGCAGCCGCGGTCTTGAAAAACTGTTTTTT. Encoded protein: CASSRGLEKLFF.

The chain couples TRBV6-1 to TRBJ1-1; D possibly corresponds to TRBD1 (5 bases). The CDR3 has 14 residues. CDR1 is MNHNS, CDR2 SASEGT, per germline. The V and J ends lost 4 bases and 4 bases respectively, with 13 bases between them. CDR3 coding DNA: TGTGCCAGCAGTGTTGCCTGGGGGGGCACTGAAGCTTTCTTT. Its protein is CASSVAWGGTEAFF.

The rearrangement uses TRBV2 and TRBJ2-5, with D possibly matching TRBD2 (6 bases). V lost 8 bases to trimming and J lost 4 bases, with 20 bases between them. The length of the CDR3 is 15 residues. CDR1 and CDR2 (germline): SNHLY, FYNNEI. CDR3 amino acids: CASRGARMSLETQYF. The CDR3 DNA reads as TGTGCCAGCCGCGGGGCCCGCATGTCCCTAGAGACCCAGTACTTC.

The rearrangement links TRBV7-2 to TRBJ2-2, with D possibly being TRBD1 (5 bases). V was cut by 5 bases and J by 2 bases, with 15 bases left in between. This CDR3 has 16 residues. Germline CDR1 reads SGHTA; CDR2 reads FQGNSA. CDR3 protein: CASSPPTARNTGELFF. In DNA, the CDR3 is TGTGCCAGCAGCCCCCCGACAGCCCGAAACACCGGGGAGCTGTTTTTT.

The chain has TRBV10-3 and TRBJ1-4; a possible D gene is TRBD1 (6 bases). From germline, CDR1 is ENHRY and CDR2 SYGVKD. V gave up 10 bases and J gave up 4 bases, with 13 bases separating them. This CDR3 is 13 amino acids long. The CDR3 nucleotides read TGTGCCAACTTGACAGGCTTTAATGAAAAACTGTTTTTT. Its translation: CANLTGFNEKLFF.

This clone has only a few counts. The chain employs TRBV2 and TRBJ2-1, with unresolved D. The CDR3 length is 11 residues. Germline V lookup: CDR1 SNHLY, CDR2 FYNNEI. V was trimmed by 7 bases and J by 8 bases, leaving 9 bases between them. The CDR3 nucleotides read TGTGCCAGCACTTTGAGCGATGAGCAGTTCTTC. Amino acids: CASTLSDEQFF.

This clone came up once. The CDR3 loop reads CASSPLKGQRLLNYGYTF. For the CDR3, the DNA is TGTGCCAGCTCACCACTTAAGGGACAGAGACTACTCAACTATGGCTACACCTTC. This chain joins TRBV18 and TRBJ1-2, with 7 bases that match TRBD1. The CDR3 contains 18 residues. V dropped 1 base and J dropped 2; count of bases not matched to a gene: 13. In germline, CDR1 is KGHSH, CDR2 LQKENI.

V is TRBV5-6 and J is TRBJ1-4, with D uncertain. V was clipped by 1 base and J by 1 base, with 8 bases between them. Looked up from germline, CDR1 is SGHDT and CDR2 is YYEEEE. This CDR3 has 15 residues. The CDR3 is CASSLWEITNEKLFF. As DNA, the CDR3 is TGTGCCAGCAGCTTGTGGGAGATAACTAATGAAAAACTGTTTTTT.